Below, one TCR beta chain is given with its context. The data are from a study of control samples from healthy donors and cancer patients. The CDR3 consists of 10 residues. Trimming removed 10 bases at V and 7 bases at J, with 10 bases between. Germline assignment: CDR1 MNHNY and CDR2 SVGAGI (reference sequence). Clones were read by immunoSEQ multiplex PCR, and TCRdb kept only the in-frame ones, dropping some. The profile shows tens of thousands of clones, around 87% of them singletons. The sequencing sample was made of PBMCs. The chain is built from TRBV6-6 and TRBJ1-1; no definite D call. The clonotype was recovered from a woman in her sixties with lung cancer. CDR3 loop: CATLYHEAFF. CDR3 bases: TGTGCCACCCTGTACCATGAAGCTTTCTTT.